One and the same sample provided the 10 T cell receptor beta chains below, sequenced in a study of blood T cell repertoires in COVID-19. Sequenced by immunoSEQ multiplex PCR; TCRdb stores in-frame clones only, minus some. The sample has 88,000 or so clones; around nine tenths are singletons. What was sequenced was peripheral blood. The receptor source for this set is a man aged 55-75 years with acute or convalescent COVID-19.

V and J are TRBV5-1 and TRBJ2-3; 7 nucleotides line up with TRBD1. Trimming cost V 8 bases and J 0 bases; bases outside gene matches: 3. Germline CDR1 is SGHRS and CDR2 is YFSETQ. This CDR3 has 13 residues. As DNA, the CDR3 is TGCGCCAGTACGACAGGGAGCACAGATACGCAGTATTTT. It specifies CASTTGSTDTQYF.

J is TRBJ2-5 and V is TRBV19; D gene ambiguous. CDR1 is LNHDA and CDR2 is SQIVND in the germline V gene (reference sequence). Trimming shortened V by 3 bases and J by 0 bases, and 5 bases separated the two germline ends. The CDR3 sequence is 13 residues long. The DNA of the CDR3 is TGTGCCAGTAGTATCGGTAACCAAGAGACCCAGTACTTC. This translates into CASSIGNQETQYF.

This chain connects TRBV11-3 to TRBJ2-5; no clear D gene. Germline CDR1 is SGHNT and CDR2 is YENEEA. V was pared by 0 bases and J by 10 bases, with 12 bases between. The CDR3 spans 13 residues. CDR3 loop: CASSLDPQASQYF. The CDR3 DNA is TGTGCCAGCAGCTTAGACCCCCAGGCGAGCCAGTACTTC.

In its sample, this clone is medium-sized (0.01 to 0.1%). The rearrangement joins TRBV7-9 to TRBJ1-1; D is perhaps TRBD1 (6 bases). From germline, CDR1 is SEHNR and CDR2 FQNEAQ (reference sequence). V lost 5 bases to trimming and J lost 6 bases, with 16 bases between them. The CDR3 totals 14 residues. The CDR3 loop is CASSRDTLVPEAFF. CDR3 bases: TGTGCCAGCAGCAGGGACACGCTTGTCCCTGAAGCTTTCTTT.

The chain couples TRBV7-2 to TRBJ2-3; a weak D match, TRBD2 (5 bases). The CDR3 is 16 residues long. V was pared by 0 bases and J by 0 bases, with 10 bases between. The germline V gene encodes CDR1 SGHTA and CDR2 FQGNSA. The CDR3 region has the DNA TGTGCCAGCAGCTTAGCCCCACTAGGAAGCACAGATACGCAGTATTTT. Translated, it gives CASSLAPLGSTDTQYF.

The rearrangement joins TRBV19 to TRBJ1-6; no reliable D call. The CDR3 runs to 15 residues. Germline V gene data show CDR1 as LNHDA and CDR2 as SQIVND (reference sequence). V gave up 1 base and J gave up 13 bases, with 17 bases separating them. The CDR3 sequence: CASSIGRRVRHPLHF. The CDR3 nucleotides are TGTGCCAGTAGTATAGGAAGGCGGGTTCGGCACCCCCTCCACTTT.

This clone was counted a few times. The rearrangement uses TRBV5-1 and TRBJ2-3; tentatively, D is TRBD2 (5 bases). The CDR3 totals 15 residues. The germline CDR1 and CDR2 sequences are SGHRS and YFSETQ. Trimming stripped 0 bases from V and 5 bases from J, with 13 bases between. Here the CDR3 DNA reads TGCGCCAGCAGCTTGGCTACGGGGATGGTAGATACGCAGTATTTT. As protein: CASSLATGMVDTQYF.

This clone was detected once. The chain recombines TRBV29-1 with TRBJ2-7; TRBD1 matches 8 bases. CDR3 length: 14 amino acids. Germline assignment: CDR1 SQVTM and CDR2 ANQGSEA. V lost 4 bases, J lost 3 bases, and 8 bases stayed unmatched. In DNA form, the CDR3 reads TGCAGCGTTGTCGCGGGGACAGGTGTCTACGAGCAGTACTTC. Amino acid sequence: CSVVAGTGVYEQYF.

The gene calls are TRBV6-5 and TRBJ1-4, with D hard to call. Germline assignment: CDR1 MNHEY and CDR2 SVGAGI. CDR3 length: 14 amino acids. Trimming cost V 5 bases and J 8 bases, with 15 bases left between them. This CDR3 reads CASSRSGRGEKLFF. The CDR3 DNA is TGTGCCAGCAGTCGCTCGGGCCGCGGGGAAAAACTGTTTTTT.

The CDR3 DNA follows: TGTGCCAGCTCACCACCCGGCAGGGGGCAGAAAAACATTCAGTACTTC. This codes for CASSPPGRGQKNIQYF. The rearrangement joins TRBV18 to TRBJ2-4; 8 nucleotides line up with TRBD1. Germline CDR1 reads KGHSH; CDR2 reads LQKENI. This CDR3 is 16 amino acids long. The V and J ends lost 0 bases and 4 bases, in that order; junction bases with no gene match: 5.